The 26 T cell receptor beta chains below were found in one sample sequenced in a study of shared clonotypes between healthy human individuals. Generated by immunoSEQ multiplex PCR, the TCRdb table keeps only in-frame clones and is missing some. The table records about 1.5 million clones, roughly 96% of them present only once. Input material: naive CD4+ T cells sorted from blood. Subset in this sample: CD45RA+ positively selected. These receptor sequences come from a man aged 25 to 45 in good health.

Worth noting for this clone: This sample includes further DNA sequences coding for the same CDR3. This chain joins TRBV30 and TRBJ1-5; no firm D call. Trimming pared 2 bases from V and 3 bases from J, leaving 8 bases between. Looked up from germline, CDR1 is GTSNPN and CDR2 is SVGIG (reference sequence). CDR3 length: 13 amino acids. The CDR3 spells CAWSLGVNQPQHF. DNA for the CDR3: TGTGCCTGGAGTCTTGGGGTCAATCAGCCCCAGCATTTT.

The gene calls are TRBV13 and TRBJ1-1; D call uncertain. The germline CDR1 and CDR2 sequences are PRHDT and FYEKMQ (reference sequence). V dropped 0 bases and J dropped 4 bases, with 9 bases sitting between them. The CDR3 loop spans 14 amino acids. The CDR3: CASSLGAPVTEAFF. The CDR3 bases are TGTGCCAGCAGCTTAGGGGCGCCGGTCACTGAAGCTTTCTTT.

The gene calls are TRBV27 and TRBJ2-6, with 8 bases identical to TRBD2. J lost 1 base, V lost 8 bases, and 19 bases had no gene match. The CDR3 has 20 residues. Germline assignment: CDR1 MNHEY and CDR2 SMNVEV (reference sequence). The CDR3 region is CASAPGTSRRALSGANVLTF. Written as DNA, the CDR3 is TGTGCCAGCGCCCCCGGGACTAGTAGGAGAGCGCTATCTGGGGCCAACGTCCTGACTTTC.

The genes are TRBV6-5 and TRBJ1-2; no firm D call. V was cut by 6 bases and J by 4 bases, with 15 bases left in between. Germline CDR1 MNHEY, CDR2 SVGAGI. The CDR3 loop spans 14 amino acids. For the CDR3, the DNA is TGTGCCAGCAGCCGCCCATCCGAAGGCTATGGCTACACCTTC. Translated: CASSRPSEGYGYTF.

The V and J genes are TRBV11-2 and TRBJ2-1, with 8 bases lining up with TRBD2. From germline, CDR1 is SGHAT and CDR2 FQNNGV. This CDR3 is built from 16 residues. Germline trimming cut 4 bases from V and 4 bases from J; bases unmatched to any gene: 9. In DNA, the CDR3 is TGTGCCAGCAGCTCCATAGCGGGAAGGAGGTACAATGAGCAGTTCTTC. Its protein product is CASSSIAGRRYNEQFF.

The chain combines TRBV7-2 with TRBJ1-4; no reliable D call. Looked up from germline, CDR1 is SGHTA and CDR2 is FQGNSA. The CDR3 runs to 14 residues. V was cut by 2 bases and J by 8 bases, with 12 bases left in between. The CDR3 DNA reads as TGTGCCAGCAGCTTAAGGTGGGAGGGCGAAAAACTGTTTTTT. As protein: CASSLRWEGEKLFF.

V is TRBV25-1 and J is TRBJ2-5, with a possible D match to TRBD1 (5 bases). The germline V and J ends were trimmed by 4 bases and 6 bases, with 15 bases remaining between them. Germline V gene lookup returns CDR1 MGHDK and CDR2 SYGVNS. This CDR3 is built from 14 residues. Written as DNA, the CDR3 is TGTGCCAGCAGTGCAAAAGACAGTACGCAGACCCAGTACTTC. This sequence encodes CASSAKDSTQTQYF.

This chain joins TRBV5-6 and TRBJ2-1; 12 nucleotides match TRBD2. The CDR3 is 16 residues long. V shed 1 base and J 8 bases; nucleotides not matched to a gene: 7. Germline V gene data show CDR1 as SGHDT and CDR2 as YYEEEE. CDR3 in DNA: TGTGCCAGCAGCTTGCGTAGGACTAGCGGGATGGATGAGCAGTTCTTC. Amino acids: CASSLRRTSGMDEQFF. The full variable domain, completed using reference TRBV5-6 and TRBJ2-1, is DAGVTQSPTHLIKTRGQQVTLRCSPKSGHDTVSWYQQALGQGPQFIFQYYEEEERQRGNFPDRFSGHQFPNYSSELNVNALLLGDSALYLCASSLRRTSGMDEQFFGPGTRLTVL.

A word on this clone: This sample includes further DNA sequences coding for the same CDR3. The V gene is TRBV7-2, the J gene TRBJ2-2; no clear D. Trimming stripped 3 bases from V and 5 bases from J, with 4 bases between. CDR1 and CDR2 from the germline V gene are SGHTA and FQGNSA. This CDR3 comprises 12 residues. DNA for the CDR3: TGTGCCAGCAGCTTCCTAACCGGGGAGCTGTTTTTT. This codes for CASSFLTGELFF.

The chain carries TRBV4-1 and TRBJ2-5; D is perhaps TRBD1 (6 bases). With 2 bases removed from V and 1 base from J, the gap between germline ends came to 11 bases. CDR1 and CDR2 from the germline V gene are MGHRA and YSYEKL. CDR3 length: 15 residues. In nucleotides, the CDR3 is TGCGCCAGCAGCCAAAGTGAACAGGGCCAAGAGACCCAGTACTTC. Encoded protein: CASSQSEQGQETQYF.

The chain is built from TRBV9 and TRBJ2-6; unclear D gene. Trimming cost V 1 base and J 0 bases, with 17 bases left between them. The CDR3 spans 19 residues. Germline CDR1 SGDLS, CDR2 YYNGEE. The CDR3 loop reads CASSVRVPGFGSGANVLTF. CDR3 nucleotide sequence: TGTGCCAGCAGCGTAAGAGTCCCGGGTTTCGGCTCTGGGGCCAACGTCCTGACTTTC.

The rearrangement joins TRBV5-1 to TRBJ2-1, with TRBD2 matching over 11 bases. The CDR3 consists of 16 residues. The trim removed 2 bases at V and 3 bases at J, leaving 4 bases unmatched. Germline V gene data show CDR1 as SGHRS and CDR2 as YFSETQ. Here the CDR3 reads CASSFQLAGDYNEQFF. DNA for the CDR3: TGCGCCAGCAGCTTCCAACTAGCGGGAGACTACAATGAGCAGTTCTTC.

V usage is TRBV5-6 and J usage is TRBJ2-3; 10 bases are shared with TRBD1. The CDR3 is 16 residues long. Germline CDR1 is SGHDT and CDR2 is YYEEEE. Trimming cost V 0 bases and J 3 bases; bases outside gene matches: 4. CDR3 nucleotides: TGTGCCAGCAGCTTGGTTTGGGACAGGGGTACAGATACGCAGTATTTT. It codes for CASSLVWDRGTDTQYF.

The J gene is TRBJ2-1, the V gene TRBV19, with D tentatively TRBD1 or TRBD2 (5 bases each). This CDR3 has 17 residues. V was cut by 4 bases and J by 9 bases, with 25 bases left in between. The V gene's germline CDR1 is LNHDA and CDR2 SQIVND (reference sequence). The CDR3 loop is CASSTTLWGTIPGEQFF. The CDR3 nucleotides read TGTGCCAGTAGTACCACGCTTTGGGGGACCATTCCGGGTGAGCAGTTCTTC.

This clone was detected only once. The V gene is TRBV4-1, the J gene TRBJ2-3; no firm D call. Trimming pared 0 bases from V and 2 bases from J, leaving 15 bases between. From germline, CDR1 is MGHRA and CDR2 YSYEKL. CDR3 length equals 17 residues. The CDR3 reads CASSQEGRPSYTDTQYF. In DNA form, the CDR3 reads TGCGCCAGCAGCCAAGAAGGTCGGCCTTCTTACACAGATACGCAGTATTTT.

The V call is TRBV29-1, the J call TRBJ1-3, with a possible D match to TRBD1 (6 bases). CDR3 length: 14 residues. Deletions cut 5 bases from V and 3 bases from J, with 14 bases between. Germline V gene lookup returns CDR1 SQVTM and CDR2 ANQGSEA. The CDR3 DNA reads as TGCAGCGTTACTCCACAGGGAGGTGGAAACACCATATATTTT. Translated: CSVTPQGGGNTIYF.

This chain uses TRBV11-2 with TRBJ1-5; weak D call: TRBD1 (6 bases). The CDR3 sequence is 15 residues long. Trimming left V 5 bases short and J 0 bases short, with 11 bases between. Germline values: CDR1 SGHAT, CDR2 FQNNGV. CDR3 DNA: TGTGCCAGCAGCCCCGGGACAAGTAGCAATCAGCCCCAGCATTTT. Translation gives CASSPGTSSNQPQHF.

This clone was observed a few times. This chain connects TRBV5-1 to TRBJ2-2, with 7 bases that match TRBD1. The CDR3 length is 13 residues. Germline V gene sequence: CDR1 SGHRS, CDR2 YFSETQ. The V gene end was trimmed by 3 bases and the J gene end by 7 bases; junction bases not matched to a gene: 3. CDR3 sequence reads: CASSWGQNGELFF. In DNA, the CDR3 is TGCGCCAGCAGCTGGGGACAGAACGGGGAGCTGTTTTTT.

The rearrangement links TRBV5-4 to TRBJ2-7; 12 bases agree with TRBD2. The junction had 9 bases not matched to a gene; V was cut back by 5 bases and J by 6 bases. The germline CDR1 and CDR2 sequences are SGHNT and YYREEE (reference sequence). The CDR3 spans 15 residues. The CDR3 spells CASSLTSGRTAEQYF. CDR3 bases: TGTGCCAGCAGTCTGACTAGCGGGAGAACGGCCGAGCAGTACTTC. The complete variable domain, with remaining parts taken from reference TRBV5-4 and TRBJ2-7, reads ETGVTQSPTHLIKTRGQQVTLRCSSQSGHNTVSWYQQALGQGPQFIFQYYREEENGRGNFPPRFSGLQFPNYSSELNVNALELDDSALYLCASSLTSGRTAEQYFGPGTRLTVT.

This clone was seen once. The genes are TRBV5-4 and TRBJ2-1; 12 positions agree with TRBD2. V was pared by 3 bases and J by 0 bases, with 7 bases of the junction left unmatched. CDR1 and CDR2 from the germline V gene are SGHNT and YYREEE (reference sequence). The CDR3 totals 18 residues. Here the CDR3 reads CASSSGTSGRSSYNEQFF. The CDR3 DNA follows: TGTGCCAGCAGCTCCGGGACTAGCGGGCGGAGCTCCTACAATGAGCAGTTCTTC.

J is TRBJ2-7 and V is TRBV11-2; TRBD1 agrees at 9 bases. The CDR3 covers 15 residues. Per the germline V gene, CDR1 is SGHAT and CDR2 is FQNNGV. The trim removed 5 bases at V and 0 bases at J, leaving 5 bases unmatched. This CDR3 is CASSPGTGSSYEQYF. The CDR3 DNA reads TGTGCCAGCAGCCCGGGGACAGGGAGCTCCTACGAGCAGTACTTC.

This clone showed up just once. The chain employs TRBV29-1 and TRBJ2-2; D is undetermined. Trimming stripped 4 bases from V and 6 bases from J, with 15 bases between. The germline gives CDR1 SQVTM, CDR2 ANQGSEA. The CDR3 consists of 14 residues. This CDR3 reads CSVGAALSPGELFF. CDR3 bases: TGCAGCGTTGGCGCGGCCCTGTCCCCCGGGGAGCTGTTTTTT.

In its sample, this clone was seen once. The CDR3 DNA sequence: TGTGCCAGCACCCCGGGGCGCGGGAGCACCGGGGAGCTGTTTTTT. Protein sequence: CASTPGRGSTGELFF. V is TRBV2 and J is TRBJ2-2, with 7 bases lining up with TRBD2. Unmatched junction bases numbered 9, after V lost 7 bases and J lost 4 bases. The CDR3 length is 15 residues. Germline CDR1 is SNHLY and CDR2 is FYNNEI.

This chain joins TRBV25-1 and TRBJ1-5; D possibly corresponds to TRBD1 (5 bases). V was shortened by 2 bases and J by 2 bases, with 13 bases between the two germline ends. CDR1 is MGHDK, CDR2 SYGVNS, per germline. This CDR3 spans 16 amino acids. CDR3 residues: CASSEGGKGGNQPQHF. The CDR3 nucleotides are TGTGCCAGCAGTGAAGGGGGAAAAGGGGGCAATCAGCCCCAGCATTTT.

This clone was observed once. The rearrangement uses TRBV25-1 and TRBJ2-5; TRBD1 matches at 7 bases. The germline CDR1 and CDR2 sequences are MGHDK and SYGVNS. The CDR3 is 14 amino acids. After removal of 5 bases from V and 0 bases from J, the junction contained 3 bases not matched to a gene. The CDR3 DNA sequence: TGTGCCAGCAGTCCCAGGGGGTACCAAGAGACCCAGTACTTC. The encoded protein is CASSPRGYQETQYF.

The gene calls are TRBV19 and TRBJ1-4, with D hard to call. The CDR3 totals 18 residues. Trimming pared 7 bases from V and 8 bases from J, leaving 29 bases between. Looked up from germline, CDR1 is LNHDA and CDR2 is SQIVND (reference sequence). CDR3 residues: CASTNVGLDPYVREKLFF. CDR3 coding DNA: TGTGCCAGTACCAATGTGGGTTTGGATCCCTACGTGAGGGAAAAACTGTTTTTT.